The 6 T cell receptor beta chains given below trace back to one sample, sequenced in a study of blood T cell repertoires in COVID-19. The repertoire was sequenced with immunoSEQ multiplex PCR; TCRdb's copy has only in-frame clones and lacks some. The data contain 200,000 to 250,000 clones, 65% to 90% of them singletons. Sequencing input: peripheral blood. The receptors were sampled from a man older than 75 with acute or convalescent COVID-19.

In this sample, this clone turned up a few times. The V and J genes are TRBV30 and TRBJ2-7; TRBD1 is a possible D gene (6 bases). CDR3 length: 13 residues. CDR1 is GTSNPN, CDR2 SVGIG, per germline (reference sequence). Trimming left V 0 bases short and J 3 bases short, with 9 bases between. DNA for the CDR3: TGTGCCTGGAGTGTACAGGGCCTCTACGAGCAGTACGTC. Translated: CAWSVQGLYEQYV.

The chain is built from TRBV18 and TRBJ2-2; the match to TRBD2 covers 9 bases. The CDR3 runs to 17 residues. V lost 0 bases to trimming and J lost 2 bases; unmatched junction nucleotides: 4. Germline CDR1 and CDR2: KGHSH and LQKENI. The CDR3 DNA reads TGTGCCAGCTCACCACCGACAGCGGGAGGTAACACCGGGGAGCTGTTTTTT. It translates to CASSPPTAGGNTGELFF.

Only one count was recorded for this clone. This chain uses TRBV7-2 with TRBJ2-5; D is possibly TRBD1 (6 bases). In germline, CDR1 is SGHTA, CDR2 FQGNSA. Trimming removed 0 bases at V and 2 bases at J, with 7 bases between. The CDR3 has 14 residues. CDR3 DNA: TGTGCCAGCAGCTTAGCGGGACATCAAGAGACCCAGTACTTC. The encoded protein is CASSLAGHQETQYF.

J is TRBJ1-6 and V is TRBV9, with D tentatively TRBD1 (5 bases). CDR1 is SGDLS and CDR2 is YYNGEE in the germline V gene. V was trimmed by 0 bases and J by 7 bases, leaving 11 bases between them. The CDR3 totals 15 residues. Here the CDR3 DNA reads TGTGCCAGCAGCGTAGAGGGACTGGGGAATTCACCCCTCCACTTT. Protein sequence: CASSVEGLGNSPLHF.

V is TRBV19 and J is TRBJ1-5; D is perhaps TRBD1 (5 bases). The CDR3 length is 15 residues. Per germline, CDR1 LNHDA and CDR2 SQIVND (reference sequence). V shed 1 base and J shed 10 bases, with 17 bases lying between them. The CDR3 is CASSIGGDRRGPQHF. CDR3 sequence (DNA): TGTGCCAGTAGTATAGGAGGGGATCGGCGGGGACCCCAGCATTTT.

This chain connects TRBV19 to TRBJ1-5; TRBD1 matches at 7 bases. The CDR3 extends over 14 amino acids. V trimming: 6 bases; J trimming: 4 bases; junction bases outside the gene matches: 6. Germline lookup yields CDR1 LNHDA and CDR2 SQIVND (reference sequence). CDR3 nucleotide sequence: TGTGCCAGTAGAACGACAGGGAATAATCAGCCCCAGCATTTT. Amino acids: CASRTTGNNQPQHF.